Listed below are T cell receptor beta chains from one sample, sequenced in a study of blood T cell repertoires in COVID-19. Profiled with immunoSEQ multiplex PCR; TCRdb holds only in-frame clones, not every one. The sample yields just under 350,000 clones, around nine tenths seen once. Specimen: peripheral blood. The receptors derive from a woman in her 70s with COVID-19, enrolled during active disease. Each CDR3 is given with its conserved first and last residue.

cdr3_aa j_call v_call
CASSAPGGANEKLFF TRBJ1-4 TRBV9
CATESSVYEQYF TRBJ2-7 TRBV28
CASSDSDNYGYTF TRBJ1-2 TRBV14
CASSLWEEAGASGELFF TRBJ2-2 TRBV27
CASSQAGGAPLSEQYF TRBJ2-7 TRBV4-3
CASSPRGSTDTQYF TRBJ2-3 TRBV2
CASSPTGLETNEKLFF TRBJ1-4 TRBV4-1
CASSLGQGAYNEQFF TRBJ2-1 TRBV5-4
CASSRQGRTEAFF TRBJ1-1 TRBV11-2
CASSFQGSLGYTF TRBJ1-2 TRBV5-8
CASSLAQGASYNEQFF TRBJ2-1 TRBV7-9
CASSRDTDMGYTF TRBJ1-2 TRBV7-9
CAMGPPGELFF TRBJ2-2 TRBV10-3
CASSSLGTGEENGYTF TRBJ1-2 TRBV28
CASSRGYNSPLHF TRBJ1-6 TRBV11-2
CASSVEGQLGNSPLHF TRBJ1-6 TRBV9
CASTPQRNTQYF TRBJ2-3 TRBV11-2
CASSSSGQGYSPLHF TRBJ1-6 TRBV28
CASSTSGGIDTQYF TRBJ2-3 TRBV4-1
CASSPEALANYGYTF TRBJ1-2 TRBV9
CASSQDSRQGRGTQYF TRBJ2-3 TRBV4-1
CASSSGVDGYTF TRBJ1-2 TRBV28
CASSRGQGRETQYF TRBJ2-5 TRBV5-8
CASSLGQGYNEKLFF TRBJ1-4 TRBV11-2
CASSRQGNPNYGYTF TRBJ1-2 TRBV19
CASSLPNIYMNTEAFF TRBJ1-1 TRBV28
CASSLGTGNTEAFF TRBJ1-1 TRBV5-1
CAGSSGGSDTQYF TRBJ2-3 TRBV10-2
CASSLGGNTEAFF TRBJ1-1 TRBV12-3/TRBV12-4
CASSPLTSTNEKLFF TRBJ1-4 TRBV5-5
CATSDLGLAGSTDTQYF TRBJ2-3 TRBV24-1
CASSLTSGGGDTQYF TRBJ2-3 TRBV5-8
CASSLADRGHEKLFF TRBJ1-4 TRBV5-1
CASRTELYGYTF TRBJ1-2 TRBV19
CASSDRQGASLSNTGELFF TRBJ2-2 TRBV5-4
CASSPSTGSVTEAFF TRBJ1-1 TRBV7-2
CASSLTGPPYNEQFF TRBJ2-1 TRBV11-1
CASSFLAGGLSTGELFF TRBJ2-2 TRBV7-3
CASSINYSGANVLTF TRBJ2-6 TRBV19
CASSSGGQGSNYGYTF TRBJ1-2 TRBV7-2
CASSQDHLAGSTDTQYF TRBJ2-3 TRBV4-2
CASSVVALGPYNSPLHF TRBJ1-6 TRBV9
CASSKRPDFRKGYTF TRBJ1-2 TRBV19
CATSAAGGSDEQYF TRBJ2-7 TRBV24-1
CASSLWQGNTEAFF TRBJ1-1 TRBV5-6
CASSLMSGGLGQPQHF TRBJ1-5 TRBV7-2
CASNGPMAGTRTDTQYF TRBJ2-3 TRBV19
CASSQGLAGDGYNEQFF TRBJ2-1 TRBV4-1
CASSYGQGGNTEAFF TRBJ1-1 TRBV6-6
CASSSATGIPTSQPQHF TRBJ1-5 TRBV7-8
CASSPGLNTGELFF TRBJ2-2 TRBV3-1/TRBV3-2
CASSIGTGDEAFF TRBJ1-1 TRBV19
CASSPRDTYQPQHF TRBJ1-5 TRBV28
CASINTGGSPLHF TRBJ1-6 TRBV12-3/TRBV12-4
CASSSVRETQYF TRBJ2-5 TRBV7-9
CASSFDRGFYGYTF TRBJ1-2 TRBV5-1
CASSQTGDGRDTQYF TRBJ2-3 TRBV6-5
CASSLDRSQETQYF TRBJ2-5 TRBV5-1
CASSFSPGQGAQGYGYTF TRBJ1-2 TRBV13
CASRPSVGAETQYF TRBJ2-5 TRBV5-1